This T cell receptor beta chain is drawn from a study of response to subunit inactivated influenza vaccine. Per the germline V gene, CDR1 is SGHVS and CDR2 is FNYEAQ. The CDR3 length is 15 residues. V gave up 5 bases and J gave up 6 bases, with 14 bases separating them. TCRdb ran MiXCR on the RT-PCR reads and lists one entry per CDR3 protein. The data hold fewer than 750,000 distinct CDR3 sequences, with less than 15% observed a single time. This clonotype originated in a man aged 50 to 59 who received an inactivated influenza vaccine. Sample: PBMCs from blood, taken 11 to 12 days after vaccination. V gene TRBV7-6 combines with J gene TRBJ1-6, with D hard to call. CDR3 nucleotide sequence: TGTGCCAGCAGCCCCCAATCCATTTCTAATTCACCCCTCCACTTT. It yields the protein CASSPQSISNSPLHF.